These 13 T cell receptor beta chains share one sample of origin, sequenced in a study of T cell responses to AZD1222 COVID-19 vaccine. Assay used: immunoSEQ multiplex PCR; TCRdb lists only in-frame clones, some missing. The table includes 140,000 to 150,000 clones, roughly 90% detected once. This sample comprised peripheral blood, obtained on day 0 of AZD1222 vaccination. These receptor sequences come from an adult in good health.

The J gene is TRBJ2-1, the V gene TRBV30, with D possibly TRBD2 on 7 matching bases. The V end was cut by 0 bases, the J end by 2 bases, with 17 bases between. Germline CDR1 GTSNPN, CDR2 SVGIG (reference sequence). The CDR3 extends over 17 amino acids. The CDR3 region is CAWSVPLRGHTYNEQFF. Here the CDR3 DNA reads TGTGCCTGGAGTGTACCTTTGCGGGGGCATACCTACAATGAGCAGTTCTTC. Full variable domain (outside the CDR3, taken from reference TRBV30 and TRBJ2-1): SQTIHQWPATLVQPVGSPLSLECTVEGTSNPNLYWYRQAAGRGLQLLFYSVGIGQISSEVPQNLSASRPQDRQFILSSKKLLLSDSGFYLCAWSVPLRGHTYNEQFFGPGTRLTVL.

The chain uses TRBV3-1 (or the pseudogene TRBV3-2) and TRBJ2-1; D is perhaps TRBD1 (5 bases). The CDR3 has 13 residues. Germline V gene data show CDR1 as LGHDT and CDR2 as YNNKEL (reference sequence). V was pared by 2 bases and J by 8 bases, with 10 bases between. The DNA for the CDR3 is TGTGCCAGCAGCCAACCAGGGCTGCATGAGCAGTTCTTC. Translating it yields CASSQPGLHEQFF.

This rearrangement joins TRBV7-9 to TRBJ2-5; 9 bases agree with TRBD1. The CDR3 is made up of 16 amino acids. V was clipped by 6 bases and J by 5 bases; unmatched bases: 13. The V gene's germline CDR1 is SEHNR and CDR2 FQNEAQ (reference sequence). The CDR3 reads CASSLPRDRVEETQYF. The CDR3, as DNA: TGTGCCAGCAGTCTCCCCAGGGACAGGGTAGAGGAGACCCAGTACTTC. The entire variable domain, with the rest obtained from reference TRBV7-9 and TRBJ2-5, is as follows: DTGVSQNPRHKITKRGQNVTFRCDPISEHNRLYWYRQTLGQGPEFLTYFQNEAQLEKSRLLSDRFSAERPKGSFSTLEIQRTEQGDSAMYLCASSLPRDRVEETQYFGPGTRLLVL.

The chain couples TRBV7-6 to TRBJ2-7; TRBD1 is a possible D gene (5 bases). The CDR3 runs to 13 residues. The germline V gene encodes CDR1 SGHVS and CDR2 FNYEAQ. Deletions cut 4 bases from V and 2 bases from J, with 9 bases between. CDR3 sequence (DNA): TGTGCCAGCAGCTCGACAGTAGCCTACGAGCAGTACTTC. Encoded protein: CASSSTVAYEQYF.

The genes are TRBV5-6 and TRBJ1-3; D call uncertain. CDR3 length: 15 amino acids. Germline V gene data show CDR1 as SGHDT and CDR2 as YYEEEE. The ends were cut back, 1 base at V and 1 base at J, with 9 bases in the middle. The chain's CDR3 is CASSLWRASGNTIYF. The CDR3 nucleotides are TGTGCCAGCAGCTTGTGGAGGGCATCTGGAAACACCATATATTTT.

This clone was seen a single time. The gene calls are TRBV20-1 and TRBJ2-7; the D gene is possibly TRBD2 (5 bases). V shed 5 bases and J shed 7 bases, with 12 bases lying between them. Germline CDR1 is DFQATT and CDR2 is SNEGSKA (reference sequence). This CDR3 spans 11 amino acids. CDR3 coding DNA: TGCAGTGCTCCAATTTCGGGGGAGCAGTACTTC. This encodes CSAPISGEQYF.

V usage is TRBV5-1 and J usage is TRBJ1-6; tentative D call: TRBD1 (6 bases). The CDR3 is made up of 17 amino acids. CDR1 SGHRS and CDR2 YFSETQ come from the germline V gene. V was pared by 0 bases and J by 10 bases, with 20 bases between. CDR3: CASSLDRAAGQWSPLHF. In DNA, the CDR3 is TGCGCCAGCAGCTTGGACAGGGCAGCGGGTCAATGGTCACCCCTCCACTTT.

This clone was observed a few times. The genes are TRBV5-6 and TRBJ2-7; 16 nucleotides agree with TRBD2. This CDR3 is 19 amino acids long. J lost 3 bases, V lost 3 bases, and 12 bases had no gene match. Germline V lookup: CDR1 SGHDT, CDR2 YYEEEE. The CDR3 DNA is TGTGCCAGCAGCTCGACCGGGACTAGCGGGAGGGCCAGTATCTACGAGCAGTACTTC. Translating it yields CASSSTGTSGRASIYEQYF.

This clone has just one count. The gene calls are TRBV3-1 (or the pseudogene TRBV3-2) and TRBJ2-5, with D tentatively TRBD1 or TRBD2 (5 bases each). The germline V gene encodes CDR1 LGHDT and CDR2 YNNKEL (reference sequence). With 4 bases removed from V and 5 bases from J, the gap between germline ends came to 17 bases. CDR3 size: 15 residues. The CDR3 region is CASSPNPGWGETQYF. CDR3 bases: TGTGCCAGCAGCCCTAACCCGGGGTGGGGGGAGACCCAGTACTTC.

The chain has TRBV11-2 and TRBJ2-3; unclear D gene. The V gene lost 0 bases and the J gene lost 0 bases, with 4 bases spanning the gap. This CDR3 has 14 amino acids. Germline CDR1 and CDR2: SGHAT and FQNNGV. CDR3 bases: TGTGCCAGCAGCTTAGAGGCTAGCACAGATACGCAGTATTTT. This gives the protein CASSLEASTDTQYF.

This chain connects TRBV10-3 to TRBJ1-6, with D unclear. The CDR3 covers 14 residues. From germline, CDR1 is ENHRY and CDR2 SYGVKD. V was trimmed by 8 bases and J by 7 bases, leaving 15 bases between them. CDR3 amino acids: CAISLDRYNSPLHF. CDR3 nucleotides: TGTGCCATCTCCCTAGACCGCTACAATTCACCCCTCCACTTT.

The chain employs TRBV30 and TRBJ1-1; no firm D call. This CDR3 comprises 11 residues. Germline CDR1 and CDR2: GTSNPN and SVGIG (reference sequence). The V gene lost 4 bases and the J gene lost 3 bases, with 6 bases spanning the gap. The chain's CDR3 is CAWMEDTEAFF. The CDR3, as DNA: TGTGCCTGGATGGAAGACACTGAAGCTTTCTTT.

The J gene is TRBJ1-2, the V gene TRBV18; D is ambiguous. Germline CDR1 reads KGHSH; CDR2 reads LQKENI. V lost 3 bases and J lost 6, with 14 bases in between. The CDR3 extends over 14 amino acids. CDR3 region: CASSPSSGPHGYTF. In DNA form, the CDR3 reads TGTGCCAGCTCACCGAGTTCCGGGCCTCATGGCTACACCTTC.